This T cell receptor (beta chain) is drawn from a study of blood T cell repertoires in COVID-19. About the research overall: Material from acute and convalescent COVID-19 was sourced from the United States, Italy and Spain. In each case, the material was cDNA or gDNA derived from T cells, B-cell-depleted T cells, or PBMCs.

In the study's own analysis: Using reference gene primer amplification, nucleated cell counts were estimated. Some clones are missing from TCRdb's copy, which holds only in-frame ones; the method was immunoSEQ multiplex PCR. D and trimming were read from the DNA, whereas the V and J calls and clone size are those reported in that table. Among tens of thousands of clones listed, roughly 78% were seen once. V lost 2 bases to trimming and J lost 14 bases; unmatched junction nucleotides: 14. The germline V gene has CDR1 LGHDT and CDR2 YNNKEL (reference sequence). The CDR3 is 16 amino acids. Source material: peripheral blood. The source of this sequence is a man between 65 and 80 years old with acute or convalescent COVID-19. The chain employs TRBV3-1 (or the pseudogene TRBV3-2) and TRBJ1-6; TRBD1 agrees at 8 bases. CDR3 sequence: CASSQRLVGQGSALHF. CDR3 DNA sequence: TGTGCCAGCAGCCAACGACTGGTAGGACAGGGTTCGGCCCTCCACTTT.